These T cell receptor beta chains were read from a single sample in a study of blood T cell repertoires in COVID-19. Clones were read by immunoSEQ multiplex PCR, and TCRdb kept only the in-frame ones, dropping some. This table holds roughly 180,000 clones, roughly 84% found once. The sequencing sample was made of peripheral blood. Receptors were obtained from an elderly man with COVID-19, enrolled during active disease. Both conserved end residues are part of each CDR3. A D gene is named only where the DNA matches it firmly. Rows give clone size only sometimes, using once, few, many, or a class for an expanded clone.

size	J	D	V	length	DNA	CDR3
-	TRBJ1-6	-	TRBV5-6	15	TGTGCCAGCAGCTTGGCGAGCTCCTATAATTCACCCCTCCACTTT	CASSLASSYNSPLHF
-	TRBJ1-1	TRBD1	TRBV2	13	TGTGCCAGCAACCAGGGGGAGAACACTGAAGCTTTCTTT	CASNQGENTEAFF
-	TRBJ1-1	TRBD1	TRBV6-2/TRBV6-3	15	TGTGCCAGCAGTTACGGGACAGCGATGAACACTGAAGCTTTCTTT	CASSYGTAMNTEAFF
-	TRBJ1-1	-	TRBV7-8	15	TGTGCCAGCAGCACCCAACCAGGGGCAAACACTGAAGCTTTCTTT	CASSTQPGANTEAFF
-	TRBJ1-4	-	TRBV19	12	TGTGCCAGTAGTATTGTCAGAGAAAAACTGTTTTTT	CASSIVREKLFF
few	TRBJ1-3	-	TRBV20-1	13	TGCAGTGCGAGTGCGGGGTCTGGAAACACCATATATTTT	CSASAGSGNTIYF
-	TRBJ2-7	TRBD1	TRBV11-2	15	TGTGCCAGCAGAAGGCCGGGACAGGGTACGGGCGAGCAGTACTTC	CASRRPGQGTGEQYF
few	TRBJ1-3	TRBD1	TRBV5-4	16	TGTGCCAGCAGCCCCGGGACAGGGGCGACCGGAAACACCATATATTTT	CASSPGTGATGNTIYF
medium-sized	TRBJ2-2	-	TRBV27	12	TGTGCCAGCAGGAGGGTGGCCGGGGAGCTGTTTTTT	CASRRVAGELFF
-	TRBJ1-1	-	TRBV19	14	TGTGCCAGTAGATGGGACACTATGAACACTGAAGCTTTCTTT	CASRWDTMNTEAFF
-	TRBJ2-1	-	TRBV7-3	15	TGTGCCAGCAGCCGATCGGGGGTCTCCTACAATGAGCAGTTCTTC	CASSRSGVSYNEQFF
-	TRBJ2-3	TRBD2	TRBV7-3	16	TGTGCCAGCAGCTTACTAGCGGGGGCGGGAGTGGATACGCAGTATTTT	CASSLLAGAGVDTQYF
-	TRBJ2-1	-	TRBV11-3	16	TGTGCCAGCAGTTCAACCCCAATGGCAGGGGGGAATGAGCAGTTCTTC	CASSSTPMAGGNEQFF
few	TRBJ1-4	TRBD1	TRBV3-1/TRBV3-2	15	TGTGCCAGCAGCCGGACAGGGAGTTCTAATGAAAAACTGTTTTTT	CASSRTGSSNEKLFF
-	TRBJ1-1	TRBD1	TRBV9	15	TGTGCCAGCAGCGTGGTGACAGGGAGGAACACTGAAGCTTTCTTT	CASSVVTGRNTEAFF
-	TRBJ1-5	-	TRBV19	16	TGTGCCAGTAGTATTCGGGGGGACTACAGCAATCAGCCCCAGCATTTT	CASSIRGDYSNQPQHF